This T cell receptor beta chain was captured by sequencing in a study of T cells in Graves' hyperthyroidism and ophthalmopathy. Study at large: Peripheral blood collection took place at initial diagnosis, before any treatment. Study results and limitations: Appearing also in blood were most of the thyroid clonotypes expanded above 0.001.

Reasons for excluding patients were uncontrolled infection, other autoimmune disease, pregnancy or lactation. The authors obtained PBMCs from more than 8 ml of fresh peripheral blood. There were TCR beta CDR3 regions amplified from RNA transcripts. An initial round of RT-PCR targeting the TCR CDR3 relied on the HTBI primer set. TCRdb reanalysed the multiplex PCR reads using MiXCR and keeps one entry per CDR3 protein. The sample carries hundreds of thousands of distinct CDR3 sequences, roughly 15% recorded once. The sample holds many counts of this clonotype. Its antigen is undetermined. CDR1 and CDR2 (germline): SGHRS, YFSETQ. This CDR3 is 14 amino acids long. Trimming shortened V by 4 bases and J by 2 bases, and 13 bases separated the two germline ends.

The origin of this receptor is a man aged 18 to 29 with Graves' ophthalmopathy. Sequencing was carried out using blood. The V call is TRBV5-1, the J call TRBJ2-7, with TRBD1 as a possible D gene (6 bases). DNA of the CDR3: TGCGCCAGCAGCAGGGGGAGTGGGGCCTACGAGCAGTACTTC. It encodes CASSRGSGAYEQYF.